These 14 T cell receptor beta chains were all obtained from the same sample, sequenced in a study of T-cell reconstitution after alpha-beta-depleted transplantation in children. The TCRbeta library incorporated unique molecular identifiers. Using its own MiXCR run on the PCR reads, TCRdb lists one record per CDR3 protein. This sample has roughly 100,000 distinct CDR3 sequences; roughly 8.3% occur once, and the top ten carry just under 7%. The specimen was PBMCs from the stem cell graft donor, collected from the stem cell graft. The origin of the receptors is a human donor who donated a stem cell graft to a child with congenital amegakaryocytic thrombocytopenia.

V gene TRBV5-5 combines with J gene TRBJ2-7; TRBD1 aligns across 7 bases. This CDR3 is built from 14 residues. Germline CDR1 is SGHKS and CDR2 is YYEKEE (reference sequence). V gave up 6 bases and J gave up 6 bases; unmatched junction bases: 12. CDR3 residues: CASIPTGSKSEQYF. The CDR3 DNA sequence: TGTGCCAGCATCCCGACAGGGAGTAAGTCCGAGCAGTACTTC. The full variable domain, with the rest looked up from reference TRBV5-5 and TRBJ2-7, is DAGVTQSPTHLIKTRGQQVTLRCSPISGHKSVSWYQQVLGQGPQFIFQYYEKEERGRGNFPDRFSARQFPNYSSELNVNALLLGDSALYLCASIPTGSKSEQYFGPGTRLTVT.

There are many counts of this clonotype. The chain carries TRBV29-1 and TRBJ2-1; TRBD1 matches 7 bases. Per germline, CDR1 SQVTM and CDR2 ANQGSEA. This CDR3 has 13 residues. V lost 6 bases and J lost 3; bases outside the gene matches: 5. The CDR3 sequence: CSVGDRGYNEQFF. In DNA form, the CDR3 reads TGCAGCGTGGGGGACAGAGGCTACAATGAGCAGTTCTTC.

This clonotype was seen repeatedly, ten times or more. This chain joins TRBV5-1 and TRBJ2-1; 15 bases are a match to TRBD2. Per germline, CDR1 SGHRS and CDR2 YFSETQ. The CDR3 has 16 amino acids. V shed 0 bases and J 8 bases; nucleotides not matched to a gene: 3. CDR3 in DNA: TGCGCCAGCAGCTTGGGGACTAGCGGGGGGGCCGATGAGCAGTTCTTC. It encodes CASSLGTSGGADEQFF.

The sample holds many counts of this clonotype. J is TRBJ1-5 and V is TRBV12-3 or TRBV12-4; 8 bases line up with TRBD1. Trimming removed 6 bases from V and 5 bases from J; junction bases left unmatched: 9. The CDR3 contains 15 residues. The CDR3 DNA reads TGTGCCAGCAGCACCTCGGACAGGGATTATCAGCCCCAGCATTTT. It specifies CASSTSDRDYQPQHF.

Ten or more counts support this clonotype. V is TRBV5-1 and J is TRBJ2-4, with D uncertain. Trimming pared 0 bases from V and 6 bases from J, leaving 10 bases between. CDR1 is SGHRS and CDR2 is YFSETQ in the germline V gene. This CDR3 has 14 residues. CDR3 sequence reads: CASSLAPASNIQYF. DNA for the CDR3: TGCGCCAGCAGCTTGGCGCCGGCCTCAAACATTCAGTACTTC.

This clonotype was seen ten or more times. CDR3 bases: TGCAGTGCTAGAGGGGACGGAAACCCATACGAGCAGTACTTC. Its translation is CSARGDGNPYEQYF. The V and J genes are TRBV20-1 and TRBJ2-7; the D gene could be TRBD1 or TRBD2 (5 bases each). V dropped 1 base and J dropped 4 bases, with 14 bases sitting between them. The germline V gene has CDR1 DFQATT and CDR2 SNEGSKA (reference sequence). This CDR3 contains 14 residues.

This clonotype came up many times. The V call is TRBV3-1, the J call TRBJ2-3; no clear D gene. V lost 7 bases and J 1 base, leaving 9 bases between the germline ends. CDR3 length equals 13 residues. Per the germline V gene, CDR1 is LGHDT and CDR2 is YNNKEL (reference sequence). The CDR3 DNA reads as TGTGCCAGCATGCCCCAGGGCACAGATACGCAGTATTTT. Protein product: CASMPQGTDTQYF.

This clonotype has a count of ten or more. The rearrangement links TRBV20-1 to TRBJ1-5, with 7 nucleotides matching TRBD1. The CDR3 loop spans 15 amino acids. The V gene end was trimmed by 3 bases and the J gene end by 0 bases; junction bases not matched to a gene: 5. The germline V gene has CDR1 DFQATT and CDR2 SNEGSKA (reference sequence). For the CDR3, the DNA is TGCAGTGCTAGTCGGGACAGTTATAGCAATCAGCCCCAGCATTTT. The encoded protein is CSASRDSYSNQPQHF.

This clonotype was recorded at least ten times. The chain uses TRBV7-9 and TRBJ2-3; the D is unclear. The germline gives CDR1 SEHNR, CDR2 FQNEAQ (reference sequence). The CDR3 spans 12 residues. The V end was cut by 7 bases, the J end by 5 bases, with 10 bases between. CDR3 region: CASTSRGDTQYF. For the CDR3, the DNA is TGTGCCAGCACCTCCCGCGGAGATACGCAGTATTTT.

This clonotype has ten or more counts. The V and J genes are TRBV20-1 and TRBJ1-3, with D unclear. The CDR3 is 14 amino acids. Germline CDR1 reads DFQATT; CDR2 reads SNEGSKA (reference sequence). V gave up 0 bases and J gave up 3 bases, with 9 bases separating them. The CDR3 loop is CSARERASGNTIYF. The CDR3, as DNA: TGCAGTGCTAGAGAGCGGGCCAGTGGAAACACCATATATTTT.

This clonotype was observed many times. V gene TRBV20-1 combines with J gene TRBJ2-3, with D tentatively TRBD2 (7 bases). Germline CDR1 DFQATT, CDR2 SNEGSKA (reference sequence). V lost 1 base and J lost 5, with 16 bases in between. The CDR3 is 15 amino acids. CDR3 residues: CSARGQGGAQDTQYF. In nucleotides, the CDR3 is TGCAGTGCTAGAGGCCAAGGGGGGGCACAAGATACGCAGTATTTT.

This clonotype was seen ten or more times. This chain joins TRBV7-9 and TRBJ1-2, with unresolved D. Trimming shortened V by 2 bases and J by 4 bases, and 11 bases separated the two germline ends. The CDR3 is made up of 14 amino acids. Germline V gene data show CDR1 as SEHNR and CDR2 as FQNEAQ (reference sequence). The CDR3: CASSLTASFYGYTF. The CDR3 nucleotides are TGTGCCAGCAGCTTAACCGCATCCTTCTATGGCTACACCTTC.

V gene TRBV3-1 combines with J gene TRBJ2-1; D is uncertain. V was clipped by 0 bases and J by 2 bases, with 8 bases between them. Germline V gene sequence: CDR1 LGHDT, CDR2 YNNKEL (reference sequence). The length of the CDR3 is 15 residues. In DNA, the CDR3 is TGTGCCAGCAGCCAAGAAGGGCTAACCTACAATGAGCAGTTCTTC. This gives the protein CASSQEGLTYNEQFF.

V is TRBV28 and J is TRBJ2-7, with TRBD2 matching 9 bases. The length of the CDR3 is 15 residues. The J segment lost 6 bases and the V segment lost 1 base, leaving 7 bases of the junction unmatched. CDR1 is MDHEN and CDR2 is SYDVKM in the germline V gene. The CDR3 nucleotides read TGTGCCAGCAGTTTATTTGGACTAGCGACTGGCGAGCAGTACTTC. It codes for CASSLFGLATGEQYF.